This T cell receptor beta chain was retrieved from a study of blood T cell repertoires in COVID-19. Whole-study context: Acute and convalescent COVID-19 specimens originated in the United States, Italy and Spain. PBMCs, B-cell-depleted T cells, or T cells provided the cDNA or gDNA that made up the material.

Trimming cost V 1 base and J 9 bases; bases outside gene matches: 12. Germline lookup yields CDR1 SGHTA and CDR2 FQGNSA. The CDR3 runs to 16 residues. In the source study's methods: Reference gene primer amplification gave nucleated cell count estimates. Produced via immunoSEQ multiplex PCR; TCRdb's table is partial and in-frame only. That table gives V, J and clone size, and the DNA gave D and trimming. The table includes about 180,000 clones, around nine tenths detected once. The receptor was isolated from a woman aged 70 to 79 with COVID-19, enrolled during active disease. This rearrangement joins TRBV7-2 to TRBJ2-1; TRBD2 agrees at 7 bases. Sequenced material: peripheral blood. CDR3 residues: CASSLGESGGNTEQFF. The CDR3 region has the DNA TGTGCCAGCAGCTTAGGAGAGTCGGGAGGTAACACTGAGCAGTTCTTC.